This TCR beta chain appears in the sequencing data of a study of graft-versus-host responses after intestinal transplantation. Study in general: All recipients were given anti-thymocyte globulin induction, and tacrolimus and steroids were then administered for three to four years. Study-level points and caveats: Some patients had graft-donor T cell macrochimerism, and their allografts showed high graft-versus-host to host-versus-graft clonal ratios. Recipient bone marrow held GvH clones, some seen earlier in ileum or blood.

As to this clone: Its antigen is not identified.

Profiling relied on immunoSEQ multiplex PCR, and the TCRdb table lists in-frame clones only, not all of them. The table lists 35,000 to 45,000 clones, around 95% of them singletons. The length of the CDR3 is 16 residues. V lost 3 bases, J lost 4 bases, and 7 bases stayed unmatched. Per germline, CDR1 ENHRY and CDR2 SYGVKD. The clonotype originates from a human patient who received an intestinal transplant, so some T cells may come from the graft donor. The sample was PBMCs, taken 16 days after intestinal transplant. V and J are TRBV10-3 and TRBJ2-3, with 10 bases aligning to TRBD1. CDR3 nucleotide sequence: TGTGCCATCAGTGAAGTGGGACAGGGGTTCGCAGATACGCAGTATTTT. It encodes CAISEVGQGFADTQYF.